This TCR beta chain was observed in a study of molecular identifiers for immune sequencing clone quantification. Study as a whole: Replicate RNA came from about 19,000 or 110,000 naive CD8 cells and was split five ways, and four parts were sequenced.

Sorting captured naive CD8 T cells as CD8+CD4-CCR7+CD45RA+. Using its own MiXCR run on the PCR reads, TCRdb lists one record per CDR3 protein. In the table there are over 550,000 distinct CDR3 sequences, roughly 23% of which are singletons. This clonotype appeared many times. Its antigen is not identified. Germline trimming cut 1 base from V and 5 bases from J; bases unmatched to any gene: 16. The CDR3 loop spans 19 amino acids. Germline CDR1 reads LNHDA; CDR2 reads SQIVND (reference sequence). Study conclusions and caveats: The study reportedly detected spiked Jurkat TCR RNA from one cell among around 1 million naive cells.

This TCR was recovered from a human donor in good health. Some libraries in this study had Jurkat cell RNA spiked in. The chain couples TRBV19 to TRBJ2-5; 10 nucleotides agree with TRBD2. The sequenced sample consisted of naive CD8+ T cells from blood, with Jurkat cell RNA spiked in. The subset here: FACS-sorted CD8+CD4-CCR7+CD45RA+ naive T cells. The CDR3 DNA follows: TGTGCCAGTAGTATAGTTCCCGGGCTAGCGGGAGAAGCCCTCGAGACCCAGTACTTC. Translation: CASSIVPGLAGEALETQYF. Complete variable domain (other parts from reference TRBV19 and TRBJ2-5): DGGITQSPKYLFRKEGQNVTLSCEQNLNHDAMYWYRQDPGQGLRLIYYSQIVNDFQKGDIAEGYSVSREKKESFPLTVTSAQKNPTAFYLCASSIVPGLAGEALETQYFGPGTRLLVL.